This T cell receptor beta chain was documented in a study of cytomegalovirus exposure and HLA in healthy donors. Study in general: Later analysis reported that the approximately 120 validation repertoires shared the platform of the approximately 620 first-cohort repertoires. Findings of the study overall: In vitro data verified a few CMV-associated chains as specific for CMV antigens. Associated with cytomegalovirus, according to the listing, were 150 to 200 TCR beta chains.

Trimming took off 0 bases at V and 0 bases at J, with 8 bases between the two ends. Germline V gene sequence: CDR1 LNHNV, CDR2 YYDKDF (reference sequence). This CDR3 is built from 15 residues. Comments on this clone: Its antigen is unidentified.

Only in-frame clones appear in the TCRdb table, and some are missing; sequencing was by immunoSEQ multiplex PCR. The sample lists about 130,000 clones, about nine tenths occurring once. The TCR sequence derives from a man aged 30 to 45 in good health and CMV-seronegative. The source material was PBMCs. The rearrangement uses TRBV15 and TRBJ1-2; weak D call: TRBD1 (5 bases). Written as DNA, the CDR3 is TGTGCCACCAGCAGAGATAGGGGCTCTAACTATGGCTACACCTTC. Translation gives CATSRDRGSNYGYTF.